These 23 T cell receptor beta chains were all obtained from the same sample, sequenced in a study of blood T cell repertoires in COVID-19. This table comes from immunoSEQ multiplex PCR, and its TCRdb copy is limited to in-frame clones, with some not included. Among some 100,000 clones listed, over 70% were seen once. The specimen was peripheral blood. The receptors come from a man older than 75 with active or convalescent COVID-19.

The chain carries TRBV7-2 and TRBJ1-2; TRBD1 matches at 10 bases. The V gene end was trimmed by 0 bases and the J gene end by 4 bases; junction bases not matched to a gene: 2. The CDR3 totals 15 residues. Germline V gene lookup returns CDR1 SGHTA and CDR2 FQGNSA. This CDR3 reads CASSLAGTGVYGYTF. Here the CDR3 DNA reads TGTGCCAGCAGCTTAGCGGGGACAGGGGTCTATGGCTACACCTTC. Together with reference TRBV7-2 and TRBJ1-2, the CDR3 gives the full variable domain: GAGVSQSPSNKVTEKGKDVELRCDPISGHTALYWYRQSLGQGLEFLIYFQGNSAPDKSGLPSDRFSAERTGGSVSTLTIQRTQQEDSAVYLCASSLAGTGVYGYTFGSGTRLTVV.

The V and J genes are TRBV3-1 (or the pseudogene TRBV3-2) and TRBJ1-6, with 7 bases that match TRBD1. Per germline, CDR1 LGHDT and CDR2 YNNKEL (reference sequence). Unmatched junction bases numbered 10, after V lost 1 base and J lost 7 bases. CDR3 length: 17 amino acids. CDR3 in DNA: TGTGCCAGCAGCCAAGTGGGGTCCCCAGGGGGAAATTCACCCCTCCACTTT. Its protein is CASSQVGSPGGNSPLHF.

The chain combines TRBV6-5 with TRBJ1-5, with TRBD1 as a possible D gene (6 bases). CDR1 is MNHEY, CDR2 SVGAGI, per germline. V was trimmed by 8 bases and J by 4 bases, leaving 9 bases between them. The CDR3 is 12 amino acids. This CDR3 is CASGQQNQPQHF. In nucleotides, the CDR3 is TGTGCCAGCGGACAGCAGAATCAGCCCCAGCATTTT.

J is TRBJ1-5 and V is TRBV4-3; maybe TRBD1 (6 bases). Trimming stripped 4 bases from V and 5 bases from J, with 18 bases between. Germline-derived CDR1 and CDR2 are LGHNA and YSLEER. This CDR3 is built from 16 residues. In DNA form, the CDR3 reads TGCGCCAGCAGCCCTCAGAGGGGGGGGAGGGATCAGCCCCAGCATTTT. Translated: CASSPQRGGRDQPQHF.

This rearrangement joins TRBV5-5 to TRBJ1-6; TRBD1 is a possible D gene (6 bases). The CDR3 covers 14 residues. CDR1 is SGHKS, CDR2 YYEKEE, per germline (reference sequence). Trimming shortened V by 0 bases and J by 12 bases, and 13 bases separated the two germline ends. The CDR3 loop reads CASSLVGQQGPLHF. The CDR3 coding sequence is TGTGCCAGCAGCTTGGTTGGACAGCAAGGACCCCTCCACTTT. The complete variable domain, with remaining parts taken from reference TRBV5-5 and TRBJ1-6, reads DAGVTQSPTHLIKTRGQQVTLRCSPISGHKSVSWYQQVLGQGPQFIFQYYEKEERGRGNFPDRFSARQFPNYSSELNVNALLLGDSALYLCASSLVGQQGPLHFGNGTRLTVT.

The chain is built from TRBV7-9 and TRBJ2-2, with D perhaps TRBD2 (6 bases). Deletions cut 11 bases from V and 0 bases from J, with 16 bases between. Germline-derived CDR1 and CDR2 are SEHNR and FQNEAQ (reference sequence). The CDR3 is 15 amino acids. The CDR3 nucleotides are TGTGCCCTCCATGGGGGACTCGCGAACACCGGGGAGCTGTTTTTT. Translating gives CALHGGLANTGELFF. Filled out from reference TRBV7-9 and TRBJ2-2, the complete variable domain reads DTGVSQNPRHKITKRGQNVTFRCDPISEHNRLYWYRQTLGQGPEFLTYFQNEAQLEKSRLLSDRFSAERPKGSFSTLEIQRTEQGDSAMYLCALHGGLANTGELFFGEGSRLTVL.

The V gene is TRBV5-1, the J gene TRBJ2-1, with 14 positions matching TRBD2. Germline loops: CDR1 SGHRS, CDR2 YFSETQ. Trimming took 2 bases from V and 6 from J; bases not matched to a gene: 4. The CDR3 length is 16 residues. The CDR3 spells CASSFEGLAGANEQFF. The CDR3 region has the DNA TGCGCCAGCAGCTTCGAGGGACTAGCGGGGGCCAATGAGCAGTTCTTC.

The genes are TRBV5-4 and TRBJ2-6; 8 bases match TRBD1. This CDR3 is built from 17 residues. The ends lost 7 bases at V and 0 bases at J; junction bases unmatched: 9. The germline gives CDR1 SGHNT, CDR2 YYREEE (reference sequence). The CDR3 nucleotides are TGTGCCAGCCATAAAGGGACAGGATACTCTGGGGCCAACGTCCTGACTTTC. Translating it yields CASHKGTGYSGANVLTF.

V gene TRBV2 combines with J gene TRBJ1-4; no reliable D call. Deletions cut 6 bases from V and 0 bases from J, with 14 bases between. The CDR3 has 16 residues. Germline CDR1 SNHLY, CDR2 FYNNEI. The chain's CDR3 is CASRTHPGATNEKLFF. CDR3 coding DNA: TGTGCCAGCAGAACACACCCGGGAGCAACTAATGAAAAACTGTTTTTT. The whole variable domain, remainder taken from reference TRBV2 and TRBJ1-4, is EPEVTQTPSHQVTQMGQEVILRCVPISNHLYFYWYRQILGQKVEFLVSFYNNEISEKSEIFDDQFSVERPDGSNFTLKIRSTKLEDSAMYFCASRTHPGATNEKLFFGSGTQLSVL.

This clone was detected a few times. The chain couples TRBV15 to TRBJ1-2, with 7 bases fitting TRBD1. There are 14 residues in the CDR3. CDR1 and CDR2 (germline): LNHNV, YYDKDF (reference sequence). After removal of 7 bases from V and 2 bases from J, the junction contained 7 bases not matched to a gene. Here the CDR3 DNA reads TGTGCCACCAACCGGGACAGTGACAACTATGGCTACACCTTC. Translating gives CATNRDSDNYGYTF.

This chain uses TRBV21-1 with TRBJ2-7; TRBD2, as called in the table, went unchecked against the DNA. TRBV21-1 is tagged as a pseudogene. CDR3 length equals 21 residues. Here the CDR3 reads CASNEGVGGTFFVAPSYEQYF. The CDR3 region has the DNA TGTGCCAGCAACGAAGGGGTCGGGGGGACTTTCTTCGTCGCACCCTCCTACGAGCAGTACTTC.

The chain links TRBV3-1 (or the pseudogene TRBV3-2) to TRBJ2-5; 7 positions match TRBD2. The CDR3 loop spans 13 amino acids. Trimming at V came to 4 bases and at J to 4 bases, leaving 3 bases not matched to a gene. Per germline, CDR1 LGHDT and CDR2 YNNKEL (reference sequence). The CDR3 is CASSPGRVETQYF. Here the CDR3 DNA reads TGTGCCAGCAGCCCAGGGAGGGTAGAGACCCAGTACTTC.

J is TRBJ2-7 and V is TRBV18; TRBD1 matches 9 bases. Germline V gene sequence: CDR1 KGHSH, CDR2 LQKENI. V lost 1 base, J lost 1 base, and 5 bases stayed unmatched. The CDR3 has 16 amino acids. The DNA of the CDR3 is TGTGCCAGCTCACCACTCGGGACAGGGCTTTCCTACGAGCAGTACTTC. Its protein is CASSPLGTGLSYEQYF.

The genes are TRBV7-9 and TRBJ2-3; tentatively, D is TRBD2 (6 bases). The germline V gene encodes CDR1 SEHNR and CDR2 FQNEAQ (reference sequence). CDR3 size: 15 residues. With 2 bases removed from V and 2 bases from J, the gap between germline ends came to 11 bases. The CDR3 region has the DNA TGTGCCAGCAGCTTATCACTAGCCGCCACAGATACGCAGTATTTT. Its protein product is CASSLSLAATDTQYF.

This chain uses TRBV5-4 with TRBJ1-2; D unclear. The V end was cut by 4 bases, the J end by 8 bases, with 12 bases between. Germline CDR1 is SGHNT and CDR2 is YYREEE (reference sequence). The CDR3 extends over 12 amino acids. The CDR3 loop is CASSTDTGGYTF. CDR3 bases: TGTGCCAGCAGCACCGACACCGGCGGCTACACCTTC.

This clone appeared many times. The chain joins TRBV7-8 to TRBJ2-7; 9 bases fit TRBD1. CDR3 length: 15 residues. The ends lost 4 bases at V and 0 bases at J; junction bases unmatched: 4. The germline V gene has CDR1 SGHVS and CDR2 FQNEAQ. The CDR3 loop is CASSSGQGPSYEQYF. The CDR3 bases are TGTGCCAGCAGCTCAGGACAGGGGCCCTCCTACGAGCAGTACTTC. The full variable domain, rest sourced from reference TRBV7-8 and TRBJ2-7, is GAGVSQSPRYKVAKRGQDVALRCDPISGHVSLFWYQQALGQGPEFLTYFQNEAQLDKSGLPSDRFFAERPEGSVSTLKIQRTQQEDSAVYLCASSSGQGPSYEQYFGPGTRLTVT.

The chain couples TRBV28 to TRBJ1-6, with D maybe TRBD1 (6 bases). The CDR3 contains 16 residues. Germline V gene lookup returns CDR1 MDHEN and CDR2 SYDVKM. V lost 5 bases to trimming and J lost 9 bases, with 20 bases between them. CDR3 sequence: CASSPPPRGVISPLHF. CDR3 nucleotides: TGTGCCAGCAGTCCTCCTCCCAGGGGAGTGATTTCACCCCTCCACTTT.

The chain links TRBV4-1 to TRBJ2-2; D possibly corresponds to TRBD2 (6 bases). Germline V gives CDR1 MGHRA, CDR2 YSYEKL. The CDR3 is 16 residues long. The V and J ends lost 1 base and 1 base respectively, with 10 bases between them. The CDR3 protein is CASSQAVGGNTGELFF. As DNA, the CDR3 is TGCGCCAGCAGCCAAGCCGTCGGGGGGAACACCGGGGAGCTGTTTTTT.

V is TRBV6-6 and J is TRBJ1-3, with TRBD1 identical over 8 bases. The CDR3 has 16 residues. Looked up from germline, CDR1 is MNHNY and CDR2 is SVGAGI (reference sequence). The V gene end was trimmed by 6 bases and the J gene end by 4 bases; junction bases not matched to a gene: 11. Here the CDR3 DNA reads TGTGCCAGCAGCCGAGTCGGGACAGGTTGGGGAAACACCATATATTTT. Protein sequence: CASSRVGTGWGNTIYF.

The CDR3 spells CASSASAGQPQHF. In DNA form, the CDR3 reads TGTGCCAGCAGCGCCTCAGCGGGTCAGCCCCAGCATTTT. This chain uses TRBV9 with TRBJ1-5; D is ambiguous. The CDR3 loop spans 13 amino acids. Trimming cost V 3 bases and J 6 bases, with 10 bases left between them. CDR1 and CDR2 from the germline V gene are SGDLS and YYNGEE.

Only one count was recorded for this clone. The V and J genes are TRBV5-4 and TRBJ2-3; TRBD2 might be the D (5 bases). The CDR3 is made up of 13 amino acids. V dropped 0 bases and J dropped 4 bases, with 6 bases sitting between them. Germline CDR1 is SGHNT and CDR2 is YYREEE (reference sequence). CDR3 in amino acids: CASSLVGADTQYF. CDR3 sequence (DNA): TGTGCCAGCAGCTTGGTCGGGGCAGATACGCAGTATTTT.

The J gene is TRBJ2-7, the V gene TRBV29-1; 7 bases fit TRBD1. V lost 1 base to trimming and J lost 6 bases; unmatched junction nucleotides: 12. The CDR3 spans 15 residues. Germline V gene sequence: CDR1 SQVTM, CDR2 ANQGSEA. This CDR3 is CSVEAPTGAVAEQYF. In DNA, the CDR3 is TGCAGCGTTGAAGCCCCTACAGGGGCGGTTGCCGAGCAGTACTTC.

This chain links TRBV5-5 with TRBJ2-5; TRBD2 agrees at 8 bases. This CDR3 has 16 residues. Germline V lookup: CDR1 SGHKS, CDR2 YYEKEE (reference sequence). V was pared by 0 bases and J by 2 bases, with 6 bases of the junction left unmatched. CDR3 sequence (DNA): TGTGCCAGCAGCTTGGTTCCCCGGGGGGGACAAGAGACCCAGTACTTC. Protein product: CASSLVPRGGQETQYF. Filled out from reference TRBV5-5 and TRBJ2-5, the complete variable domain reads DAGVTQSPTHLIKTRGQQVTLRCSPISGHKSVSWYQQVLGQGPQFIFQYYEKEERGRGNFPDRFSARQFPNYSSELNVNALLLGDSALYLCASSLVPRGGQETQYFGPGTRLLVL.